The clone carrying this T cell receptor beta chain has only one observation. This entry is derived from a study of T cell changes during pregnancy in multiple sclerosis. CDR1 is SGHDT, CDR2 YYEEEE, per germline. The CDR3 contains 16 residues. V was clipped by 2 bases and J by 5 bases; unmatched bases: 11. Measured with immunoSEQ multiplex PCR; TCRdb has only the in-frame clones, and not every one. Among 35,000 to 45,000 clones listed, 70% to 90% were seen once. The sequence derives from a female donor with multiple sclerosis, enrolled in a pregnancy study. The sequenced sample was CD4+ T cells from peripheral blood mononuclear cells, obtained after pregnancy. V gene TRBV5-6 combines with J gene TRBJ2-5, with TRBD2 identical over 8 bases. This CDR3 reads CASSFSGGRFRETQYF. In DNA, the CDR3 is TGTGCCAGCAGCTTCTCGGGGGGGCGTTTCAGGGAGACCCAGTACTTC.